Below, 13 T cell receptor beta chains from the same sample are listed, as sequenced in a study of Graves' ophthalmopathy and Graves' hyperthyroidism (dated by TCRdb to 2017 to 2018). TCRdb records Illumina HiSeq 2000 as the sequencer. For repertoire sequencing, the TCR beta CDR3 regions were amplified from RNA transcripts. A first-round RT-PCR used HTBI primers with the Qiagen OneStep RT-PCR kit, followed by a second-round multiplex PCR, size selection and purification. In TCRdb, the public reads were trimmed at Q25 with fastp and aligned with MiXCR, with productive beta chains retained. When rows share a CDR3 protein, they turn into one entry using the most common DNA and genes. Across this sample there are 300,000 to 350,000 distinct CDR3 sequences, with about a sixth seen only once. Approximately 13% of the sample is taken by the ten largest. Sequencing input: peripheral blood. The receptors derive from an adult man with Graves' ophthalmopathy.

This clonotype was counted many times. The V and J genes are TRBV6-5 and TRBJ2-5; no clear D gene. The V and J ends lost 5 bases and 9 bases respectively, with 19 bases between them. Germline CDR1 reads MNHEY; CDR2 reads SVGAGI. This CDR3 is built from 14 residues. Here the CDR3 reads CASSPAGWRGPQYF. As DNA, the CDR3 is TGTGCCAGCAGTCCAGCAGGCTGGCGCGGTCCCCAGTACTTC.

In its sample, this clonotype was seen many times. The rearrangement links TRBV7-8 to TRBJ1-1; D gene uncertain. The CDR3 is 14 residues long. From germline, CDR1 is SGHVS and CDR2 FQNEAQ. Trimming cost V 5 bases and J 1 base, with 11 bases left between them. The CDR3 DNA follows: TGTGCCAGCAGCACAACAGCGCGGAACACTGAAGCTTTCTTT. Translation gives CASSTTARNTEAFF.

The table lists this clonotype with many counts. V gene TRBV12-3 or TRBV12-4 combines with J gene TRBJ1-6, with 10 bases fitting TRBD1. This CDR3 spans 14 amino acids. V dropped 5 bases and J dropped 9; count of bases not matched to a gene: 4. The CDR3, as DNA: TGTGCCAGCAGTACGACAGGGGGCCCTTCACCCCTCCACTTT. Translating it yields CASSTTGGPSPLHF.

This clonotype was seen at least ten times. The V call is TRBV20-1, the J call TRBJ2-7; 7 bases match TRBD1. The CDR3 spans 12 residues. J was trimmed by 6 bases and V by 2 bases; bases with no gene match: 4. Germline lookup yields CDR1 DFQATT and CDR2 SNEGSKA (reference sequence). The CDR3: CSARLTGSEQYF. CDR3 sequence (DNA): TGCAGTGCTAGACTGACAGGGTCCGAGCAGTACTTC.

Ten or more counts support this clonotype. CDR3 in amino acids: CASARGWGNSPLHF. The CDR3 DNA reads as TGTGCCAGCGCCCGGGGGTGGGGGAATTCACCCCTCCACTTT. The chain recombines TRBV27 with TRBJ1-6; D is perhaps TRBD1 (5 bases). Germline V gene data show CDR1 as MNHEY and CDR2 as SMNVEV (reference sequence). V was cut by 8 bases and J by 7 bases, with 15 bases left in between. CDR3 size: 14 residues.

This clonotype was counted at least ten times. The chain is built from TRBV20-1 and TRBJ1-2; a weak D match, TRBD1 (5 bases). Germline CDR1 and CDR2: DFQATT and SNEGSKA (reference sequence). This CDR3 contains 14 residues. V was clipped by 1 base and J by 4 bases, with 13 bases between them. The CDR3 DNA follows: TGCAGTGCTAGAGCCCCGGGGGGGGTCTATGGCTACACCTTC. Translated: CSARAPGGVYGYTF.

V gene TRBV7-2 combines with J gene TRBJ2-4; D possibly corresponds to TRBD2 (6 bases). Germline V CDR1 and CDR2: SGHTA, FQGNSA. The CDR3 length is 17 residues. V dropped 6 bases and J dropped 1 base, with 19 bases sitting between them. The CDR3 region has the DNA TGTGCCAGCAGTCCAGCGGGTGGGGGAGAGGCCAAAAACATTCAGTACTTC. Translated, it gives CASSPAGGGEAKNIQYF.

This clonotype was detected ten times or more. This rearrangement joins TRBV10-3 to TRBJ2-7; the D gene is possibly TRBD2 (6 bases). Trimming took off 0 bases at V and 6 bases at J, with 18 bases between the two ends. The CDR3 spans 16 residues. Per germline, CDR1 ENHRY and CDR2 SYGVKD. CDR3 bases: TGTGCCATCAGTGAGTCGTCGGGGGAATCGGGCCTCGAGCAGTACTTC. Residues: CAISESSGESGLEQYF.

The chain employs TRBV30 and TRBJ2-7; D is unresolved. V was cut by 2 bases and J by 2 bases, with 13 bases left in between. The CDR3 length is 14 residues. In germline, CDR1 is GTSNPN, CDR2 SVGIG (reference sequence). The CDR3 protein is CAWSRRGKAYEQYF. CDR3 sequence (DNA): TGTGCCTGGAGTCGCCGTGGCAAAGCCTACGAGCAGTACTTC.

This clonotype has a count of ten or more. The chain joins TRBV7-8 to TRBJ2-3, with D hard to call. The germline CDR1 and CDR2 sequences are SGHVS and FQNEAQ. The CDR3 runs to 12 residues. Deletions cut 5 bases from V and 3 bases from J, with 6 bases between. CDR3 loop: CASSAGTDTQYF. As DNA, the CDR3 is TGTGCCAGCAGCGCCGGGACAGATACGCAGTATTTT.

This clonotype appeared a few times. The chain uses TRBV6-1 and TRBJ2-7, with 9 bases that match TRBD2. Germline CDR1 MNHNS, CDR2 SASEGT. The CDR3 extends over 18 amino acids. With V trimmed by 8 bases and J by 1 base, 18 bases remained unmatched. The CDR3 protein is CASLRSGLTAGGSYEQYF. CDR3 sequence (DNA): TGTGCCAGCCTTAGAAGCGGGTTGACAGCGGGAGGATCCTACGAGCAGTACTTC.

Ten or more counts support this clonotype. V gene TRBV20-1 combines with J gene TRBJ1-5; 8 nucleotides align to TRBD1. Looked up from germline, CDR1 is DFQATT and CDR2 is SNEGSKA (reference sequence). Losses at the gene ends were 5 bases for V and 2 bases for J; bases not matched to a gene: 5. The CDR3 has 14 amino acids. CDR3 sequence (DNA): TGCAGTGCTCCGGACAGGGTCGGCAATCAGCCCCAGCATTTT. It codes for CSAPDRVGNQPQHF.

This clonotype has more than one count but fewer than ten. This chain connects TRBV10-1 to TRBJ1-3; D gene unclear. The germline gives CDR1 WNHNN, CDR2 SYGVQD (reference sequence). The CDR3 length is 14 residues. V dropped 4 bases and J dropped 0 bases, with 7 bases sitting between them. In DNA, the CDR3 is TGCGCCAGCAGTGGCCAACCCTCTGGAAACACCATATATTTT. Its translation: CASSGQPSGNTIYF.